These 18 T cell receptor beta chains share one sample of origin, sequenced in a study of CD8 T cells in ankylosing spondylitis. One entry per CDR3 protein, called by TCRdb with MiXCR from the 5' RACE reads. Found here are tens of thousands of distinct CDR3 sequences, around 26% of them singletons; the top ten hold roughly 59%. Sequences were obtained from blood, either unsorted or a sorted T cell fraction (not recorded which). These receptor sequences come from a male donor with ankylosing spondylitis or in good health (not recorded which).

The chain employs TRBV20-1 and TRBJ2-2; 16 bases line up with TRBD2. V was clipped by 4 bases and J by 6 bases; unmatched bases: 8. The CDR3 contains 17 residues. Germline lookup yields CDR1 DFQATT and CDR2 SNEGSKA (reference sequence). CDR3 in DNA: TGCAGTGCTAAGCCGGGACTAGCGGGGGGGACAGCCGGGGAGCTGTTTTTT. This gives the protein CSAKPGLAGGTAGELFF.

V usage is TRBV5-1 and J usage is TRBJ2-7; D possibly corresponds to TRBD2 (5 bases). Trimming shortened V by 4 bases and J by 6 bases, and 23 bases separated the two germline ends. The germline V gene has CDR1 SGHRS and CDR2 YFSETQ. CDR3 length equals 16 residues. CDR3 sequence reads: CASSDIRRESTSEQYF. Written as DNA, the CDR3 is TGCGCCAGCAGCGACATCCGCCGGGAATCCACGTCCGAGCAGTACTTC.

This clonotype showed up many times. This chain joins TRBV7-2 and TRBJ2-2; 8 positions agree with TRBD2. V shed 2 bases and J 7 bases; nucleotides not matched to a gene: 6. Germline CDR1 reads SGHTA; CDR2 reads FQGNSA. The CDR3 spans 15 residues. The CDR3 spells CASSLPGLGDGELFF. The CDR3 DNA reads TGTGCCAGCAGCTTACCGGGACTAGGGGACGGGGAGCTGTTTTTT.

This clonotype was observed many times. V gene TRBV10-3 combines with J gene TRBJ2-7; 10 bases line up with TRBD2. The CDR3 spans 15 residues. J was trimmed by 5 bases and V by 3 bases; bases with no gene match: 7. Germline V gene lookup returns CDR1 ENHRY and CDR2 SYGVKD. The CDR3: CAISEKSGRADEQYF. The CDR3 nucleotides read TGTGCCATCAGTGAAAAAAGCGGGAGGGCTGACGAGCAGTACTTC.

A few counts support this clonotype. The gene calls are TRBV18 and TRBJ1-4; the D gene is possibly TRBD1 (6 bases). The CDR3 contains 16 residues. V dropped 5 bases and J dropped 0 bases, with 13 bases sitting between them. The germline V gene has CDR1 KGHSH and CDR2 LQKENI. The CDR3 reads CASSSRQDTTNEKLFF. Written as DNA, the CDR3 is TGTGCCAGCTCATCTCGACAGGATACAACTAATGAAAAACTGTTTTTT. Full variable domain (rest looked up from reference TRBV18 and TRBJ1-4): NAGVMQNPRHLVRRRGQEARLRCSPMKGHSHVYWYRQLPEEGLKFMVYLQKENIIDESGMPKERFSAEFPKEGPSILRIQQVVRGDSAAYFCASSSRQDTTNEKLFFGSGTQLSVL.

V gene TRBV20-1 combines with J gene TRBJ2-1; D is undetermined. The germline CDR1 and CDR2 sequences are DFQATT and SNEGSKA (reference sequence). This CDR3 spans 14 amino acids. V shed 2 bases and J shed 6 bases, with 14 bases lying between them. CDR3 sequence: CSARSPVVLNEQFF. CDR3 coding DNA: TGCAGTGCTAGATCTCCGGTGGTACTCAATGAGCAGTTCTTC.

This clonotype showed up just a few times. V is TRBV5-6 and J is TRBJ2-1, with 7 bases fitting TRBD2. CDR3 length equals 16 residues. The germline V gene has CDR1 SGHDT and CDR2 YYEEEE. With 0 bases clipped from V and 8 bases from J, the junction kept 11 bases outside the gene matches. The CDR3 loop reads CASSLGTAGAIYEQFF. Written as DNA, the CDR3 is TGTGCCAGCAGCTTGGGGACGGCGGGAGCAATATATGAGCAGTTCTTC.

The chain recombines TRBV20-1 with TRBJ2-7; TRBD2 matches 8 bases. The CDR3 length is 15 residues. The V segment lost 6 bases and the J segment 2 bases; nucleotides outside the gene matches: 12. Germline CDR1 DFQATT, CDR2 SNEGSKA (reference sequence). In DNA form, the CDR3 reads TGCAGTGCCGGGGGGGGCTTCCGTGCAACCTACGAGCAGTACTTC. It translates to CSAGGGFRATYEQYF.

This clonotype was counted many times. The chain has TRBV20-1 and TRBJ2-7; 8 bases match TRBD2. With 0 bases clipped from V and 4 bases from J, the junction kept 11 bases outside the gene matches. This CDR3 contains 16 residues. Per the germline V gene, CDR1 is DFQATT and CDR2 is SNEGSKA (reference sequence). CDR3 sequence reads: CSARDGTGGRTYEQYF. The CDR3 nucleotides read TGCAGTGCTAGAGATGGGACTGGCGGGAGGACATACGAGCAGTACTTC.

The chain has TRBV10-3 and TRBJ2-3, with 7 bases fitting TRBD2. The junction had 7 bases not matched to a gene; V was cut back by 4 bases and J by 6 bases. The CDR3 is 14 residues long. Germline CDR1 and CDR2: ENHRY and SYGVKD. CDR3 sequence: CAISVGGSADTQYF. In DNA form, the CDR3 reads TGTGCCATCAGTGTGGGAGGGAGCGCGGATACGCAGTATTTT.

The chain is built from TRBV4-1 and TRBJ2-5; 13 bases fit TRBD2. After removal of 1 base from V and 7 bases from J, the junction contained 9 bases not matched to a gene. Germline assignment: CDR1 MGHRA and CDR2 YSYEKL. The CDR3 spans 17 residues. CDR3 DNA sequence: TGCGCCAGCAGCCAAGGCTCTGGGACTAGCGGGACTGTGACCCAGTACTTC. As protein: CASSQGSGTSGTVTQYF.

This clonotype occurred once. This chain uses TRBV7-3 with TRBJ2-3, with 7 positions matching TRBD2. The CDR3 covers 15 residues. Germline assignment: CDR1 SGHTA and CDR2 FQGTGA. Germline trimming cut 2 bases from V and 3 bases from J; bases unmatched to any gene: 5. Here the CDR3 reads CASSLLVSGTDTQYF. The DNA of the CDR3 is TGTGCCAGCAGCTTACTGGTTAGCGGGACAGATACGCAGTATTTT.

The chain employs TRBV20-1 and TRBJ1-1; a weak D match, TRBD1 (5 bases). V shed 2 bases and J shed 4 bases, with 14 bases lying between them. Germline V gene lookup returns CDR1 DFQATT and CDR2 SNEGSKA (reference sequence). The CDR3 length is 14 residues. As DNA, the CDR3 is TGCAGTGCTAGACTTAACCAGGGTGCCACTGAAGCTTTCTTT. It specifies CSARLNQGATEAFF.

A few counts support this clonotype. The chain links TRBV7-3 to TRBJ1-6; no firm D call. Trimming removed 5 bases from V and 9 bases from J, with 11 bases in between. The CDR3 has 13 residues. Germline V gives CDR1 SGHTA, CDR2 FQGTGA. CDR3 sequence: CASSPTPGSPLHF. Written as DNA, the CDR3 is TGTGCCAGCAGCCCGACTCCGGGTTCACCCCTCCACTTT.

This clonotype occurred a few times. This chain connects TRBV5-1 to TRBJ2-1; either TRBD1 or TRBD2 may fit D (5 bases each). Per the germline V gene, CDR1 is SGHRS and CDR2 is YFSETQ. The CDR3 totals 14 residues. V lost 7 bases to trimming and J lost 4 bases, with 15 bases between them. The CDR3 nucleotides read TGCGCCAGCGAAAGTCGGGACCTTTACAATGAGCAGTTCTTC. As protein: CASESRDLYNEQFF.

Only a few counts were recorded for this clonotype. The V gene is TRBV10-3, the J gene TRBJ2-6; D is unclear. Trimming stripped 2 bases from V and 0 bases from J, with 11 bases between. This CDR3 has 17 amino acids. The germline V gene encodes CDR1 ENHRY and CDR2 SYGVKD. DNA of the CDR3: TGTGCCATCAGTGAGGGTGGTCACCGCTCTGGGGCCAACGTCCTGACTTTC. Amino acids: CAISEGGHRSGANVLTF.

The chain carries TRBV27 and TRBJ2-2; D tentatively fits TRBD1 or TRBD2 (5 bases each). V lost 5 bases, J lost 4 bases, and 11 bases lay in between. There are 14 residues in the CDR3. Germline V gene lookup returns CDR1 MNHEY and CDR2 SMNVEV (reference sequence). The CDR3 here is CASSMRGRTGELFF. The DNA of the CDR3 is TGTGCCAGCAGTATGAGGGGTCGCACCGGGGAGCTGTTTTTT.

The chain carries TRBV5-1 and TRBJ2-2; D gene uncertain. V was cut by 7 bases and J by 3 bases, with 10 bases left in between. CDR3 size: 13 residues. Germline values: CDR1 SGHRS, CDR2 YFSETQ. The CDR3 sequence: CASRFVDTGELFF. Here the CDR3 DNA reads TGCGCCAGCCGGTTTGTGGACACCGGGGAGCTGTTTTTT.